A single sample gave rise to the 21 T cell receptor beta chains below, sequenced in a study of shared clonotypes between healthy human individuals. Clones were sequenced by immunoSEQ multiplex PCR, and TCRdb holds only the in-frame ones, with some missing. The data show roughly 96,000 clones, more than 45% seen once. The sample taken for sequencing was PBMCs. The source of these receptors is a woman aged 40 to 50 in good health. Some clones in this sample may be carry-over from other donors' samples.

This clone was detected ten times or more. The CDR3 coding sequence is TGTGCCAGCAGTGAAGATGGGAGGATCTCTGGGGCCAACGTCCTGACTTTC. Encoded protein: CASSEDGRISGANVLTF. The genes are TRBV6-1 and TRBJ2-6; tentative D call: TRBD2 (6 bases). The CDR3 has 17 amino acids. The V and J ends lost 1 base and 0 bases respectively, with 10 bases between them. Germline CDR1 MNHNS, CDR2 SASEGT.

The chain recombines TRBV30 with TRBJ1-2; D not resolved. The CDR3 runs to 13 residues. Trimming took off 2 bases at V and 1 base at J, with 8 bases between the two ends. Germline-derived CDR1 and CDR2 are GTSNPN and SVGIG (reference sequence). Here the CDR3 DNA reads TGTGCCTGGAGTCGGCAGAATAACTATGGCTACACCTTC. Protein sequence: CAWSRQNNYGYTF.

This clone was detected many times. The genes are TRBV5-4 and TRBJ2-1, with a tentative D call TRBD1 (5 bases). Trimming removed 0 bases at V and 14 bases at J, with 9 bases between. The germline CDR1 and CDR2 sequences are SGHNT and YYREEE (reference sequence). This CDR3 is built from 11 residues. CDR3 in DNA: TGTGCCAGCAGCTTGGGCCCAGGGAAGTTCTTC. Amino acids: CASSLGPGKFF.

V usage is TRBV28 and J usage is TRBJ1-2; 10 bases match TRBD1. Germline lookup yields CDR1 MDHEN and CDR2 SYDVKM. Trimming took 2 bases from V and 0 from J; bases not matched to a gene: 6. There are 17 residues in the CDR3. CDR3 in DNA: TGTGCCAGCAGTTTACCCGGACAGGGGGAACCTAACTATGGCTACACCTTC. Its protein is CASSLPGQGEPNYGYTF.

As regards this clone: With a far larger clone one base away, a read error is the likely cause. This sequence joins TRBV5-1 and TRBJ1-3; the D is unclear. Germline-derived CDR1 and CDR2 are SGHRS and YFSETQ. There are 15 residues in the CDR3. V lost 5 bases and J lost 0, with 12 bases in between. For the CDR3, the DNA is TGCGCCAGCAGGAAAGACCCCTGCTCTGGAAACACCATATATTTT. Translated: CASRKDPCSGNTIYF. The full variable domain, with the rest looked up from reference TRBV5-1 and TRBJ1-3, is KAGVTQTPRYLIKTRGQQVTLSCSPISGHRSVSWYQQTPGQGLQFLFEYFSETQRNKGNFPGRFSGRQFSNSRSEMNVSTLELGDSALYLCASRKDPCSGNTIYFGEGSWLTVV.

The sample holds many counts of this clone. The gene calls are TRBV20-1 and TRBJ1-3; weak D call: TRBD1 (5 bases). Germline CDR1 is DFQATT and CDR2 is SNEGSKA (reference sequence). The CDR3 consists of 11 residues. The V end was cut by 6 bases, the J end by 9 bases, with 12 bases between. The CDR3 spells CSAESGGTIYF. As DNA, the CDR3 is TGCAGTGCCGAGAGCGGGGGCACCATATATTTT.

By its share, this clone is medium-sized. CDR3 bases: TGCAGCGTTGCTCAGGGGGGGAACACAGATACGCAGTATTTT. Protein: CSVAQGGNTDTQYF. The gene calls are TRBV29-1 and TRBJ2-3, with D perhaps TRBD1 or TRBD2 (7 bases each). From germline, CDR1 is SQVTM and CDR2 ANQGSEA. This CDR3 region has 14 residues. Trimming removed 4 bases from V and 2 bases from J, with 13 bases in between.

This clone has a count of ten or more. V is TRBV29-1 and J is TRBJ2-7, with D possibly being TRBD2 (6 bases). Germline CDR1 and CDR2: SQVTM and ANQGSEA. V shed 1 base and J shed 2 bases, with 15 bases lying between them. The length of the CDR3 is 15 residues. The CDR3 reads CSVEGGVTGAYEQYF. CDR3 DNA sequence: TGCAGCGTTGAAGGGGGCGTAACGGGGGCCTACGAGCAGTACTTC.

A word on this clone: A single base separates this from a much larger clone, so it may be a read error. The rearrangement uses TRBV28 and TRBJ2-2, with TRBD2 matching 7 bases. Germline CDR1 is MDHEN and CDR2 is SYDVKM. The CDR3 has 16 residues. The CDR3 spells CASSPGLDRSTGGLFF. CDR3 bases: TGTGCCAGCAGTCCCGGACTAGATCGGAGCACCGGGGGGCTGTTTTTT.

Comments on this clone: A much larger clone is a single base away; this may be a read error. The rearrangement joins TRBV10-3 to TRBJ2-7; 10 bases are a match to TRBD2. The CDR3 is 21 residues long. CDR1 is ENHRY and CDR2 is SYGVKD in the germline V gene. DNA for the CDR3: TGTGCCATCAGTGAGCATAGTCCGGGGCTAGCGGGAGACAAGAGCTCCCACGAGCAGTACTTC. Protein product: CAISEHSPGLAGDKSSHEQYF.

This clone was counted once. The chain joins TRBV28 to TRBJ2-6; 10 bases are a match to TRBD1. CDR3 length equals 16 residues. After removal of 7 bases from V and 3 bases from J, the junction contained 6 bases not matched to a gene. Germline assignment: CDR1 MDHEN and CDR2 SYDVKM. For the CDR3, the DNA is TGTGCCAGCACTCGACAGGGGGCGTTTGGGGCCAACGTCCTGACTTTC. It codes for CASTRQGAFGANVLTF.

This clone came up many times. The J gene is TRBJ2-1, the V gene TRBV7-9, with D unclear. Germline-derived CDR1 and CDR2 are SEHNR and FQNEAQ (reference sequence). The V and J ends lost 5 bases and 0 bases respectively, with 14 bases between them. There are 16 residues in the CDR3. CDR3 nucleotide sequence: TGTGCCAGCAGCCCGAAAAGCGAAGGCTCCTACAATGAGCAGTTCTTC. Its translation: CASSPKSEGSYNEQFF.

This clone turned up a few times. The genes are TRBV7-8 and TRBJ2-7; 10 bases match TRBD1. Germline V lookup: CDR1 SGHVS, CDR2 FQNEAQ. The CDR3 runs to 14 residues. The trim removed 5 bases at V and 4 bases at J, leaving 5 bases unmatched. CDR3 nucleotide sequence: TGTGCCAGCAGCGGCTCGGGACAGGGGTACGAGCAGTACTTC. Translating it yields CASSGSGQGYEQYF.

The rearrangement joins TRBV30 to TRBJ2-2; tentatively, D is TRBD1 (5 bases). Germline loops: CDR1 GTSNPN, CDR2 SVGIG (reference sequence). Trimming took 0 bases from V and 3 from J, leaving 5 bases between them. The CDR3 is 13 residues long. For the CDR3, the DNA is TGTGCCTGGAGTGTAGGGGACACCGGGGAGCTGTTTTTT. Amino acid sequence: CAWSVGDTGELFF.

This clone was counted between two and nine times. The chain joins TRBV6-1 to TRBJ1-4, with D uncertain. This CDR3 spans 13 amino acids. With 5 bases removed from V and 6 bases from J, the gap between germline ends came to 10 bases. Looked up from germline, CDR1 is MNHNS and CDR2 is SASEGT. The CDR3 sequence: CASSSPSDEKLFF. The DNA for the CDR3 is TGTGCCAGCAGTTCACCCTCGGATGAAAAACTGTTTTTT.

The V gene is TRBV30, the J gene TRBJ2-6, with 9 bases aligning to TRBD1. The CDR3 extends over 13 amino acids. Germline assignment: CDR1 GTSNPN and CDR2 SVGIG (reference sequence). V lost 8 bases and J lost 2; bases outside the gene matches: 1. Here the CDR3 reads CAGDRAGANVLTF. For the CDR3, the DNA is TGTGCCGGGGACAGGGCTGGGGCCAACGTCCTGACTTTC.

This clone was recorded at least ten times. The chain is built from TRBV29-1 and TRBJ2-3; D is possibly TRBD1 or TRBD2 (7 bases each). CDR1 is SQVTM, CDR2 ANQGSEA, per germline. Deletions cut 2 bases from V and 6 bases from J, with 12 bases between. The CDR3 totals 13 residues. Here the CDR3 reads CSVEQGGGDTQYF. CDR3 DNA sequence: TGCAGCGTTGAACAGGGGGGAGGGGATACGCAGTATTTT.

This chain uses TRBV25-1 with TRBJ2-4, with D perhaps assigned TRBD1 or TRBD2 (5 bases each). The assigned J gene may be wrong: the sequence end matches TRBJ2-7 better. The CDR3 spans 15 residues. Germline V gene sequence: CDR1 MGHDK, CDR2 SYGVNS. The CDR3 is CASSPSGASSYEQYF. CDR3 DNA sequence: TGTGCCAGCAGTCCTTCCGGGGCAAGCTCCTACGAGCAGTACTTC.

This rearrangement joins TRBV28 to TRBJ2-7, with 9 positions matching TRBD2. The length of the CDR3 is 19 residues. Germline V lookup: CDR1 MDHEN, CDR2 SYDVKM. The trim removed 7 bases at V and 7 bases at J, leaving 26 bases unmatched. The CDR3 is CASTPFRSPPGLAAGEQYF. For the CDR3, the DNA is TGTGCCAGCACTCCGTTCAGGTCCCCTCCGGGACTAGCTGCGGGTGAGCAGTACTTC.

This clone occurred many times. The chain joins TRBV5-6 to TRBJ1-1, with D perhaps matching TRBD1 (5 bases). Trimming shortened V by 2 bases and J by 1 base, and 9 bases separated the two germline ends. The CDR3 covers 14 residues. In germline, CDR1 is SGHDT, CDR2 YYEEEE. Here the CDR3 reads CASSLIRANTEAFF. In DNA, the CDR3 is TGTGCCAGCAGCTTAATCAGGGCGAACACTGAAGCTTTCTTT.

The CDR3 DNA reads TGCGCCAGCAGCCAAGATGGGGGTAGAGATACGCAGTATTTT. Translated: CASSQDGGRDTQYF. This chain joins TRBV4-3 and TRBJ2-3; D may correspond to TRBD1 or TRBD2 (5 bases each). The CDR3 covers 14 residues. Trimming took 0 bases from V and 5 from J, leaving 9 bases between them. Germline V gene data show CDR1 as LGHNA and CDR2 as YSLEER.